Listed below are T cell receptor beta chains from one sample, sequenced in a study of blood T cells in healthy people across ages. One entry per CDR3 protein, called by TCRdb with MiXCR from the 5' RACE reads. In the table there are hundreds of thousands of distinct CDR3 sequences, approximately 30% of which are singletons. Sequenced input: blood. The receptor set was obtained from an elderly woman in good health. CDR3s include the opening cysteine and the closing phenylalanine or tryptophan. The order of the fields is J gene, clone size, D gene, V gene, CDR3 length, CDR3 protein, CDR3 DNA. The D gene is left open where the match is weak. The size entry is marked missing in some rows and otherwise reads once, few, many or a size class.

>TRBJ1-4|NA|NA|TRBV7-8|16
CASSLRALATNEKLFF
TGTGCCAGCAGCTTAAGGGCTTTGGCAACTAATGAAAAACTGTTTTTT
>TRBJ1-5|NA|NA|TRBV6-1|13
CASSDGTSQPQHF
TGTGCCAGCAGTGATGGAACGAGTCAGCCCCAGCATTTT
>TRBJ1-1|few|NA|TRBV5-1|16
CASNFWRGRSATEAFF
TGCGCCAGCAACTTCTGGCGGGGGCGCAGTGCCACTGAAGCTTTCTTT
>TRBJ1-5|many|NA|TRBV7-2|14
CASSLARINQPQHF
TGTGCCAGCAGCTTAGCGCGGATCAATCAGCCCCAGCATTTT
>TRBJ1-6|many|NA|TRBV5-1|14
CASSRGDPGSPLHF
TGCGCCAGCAGCCGAGGGGACCCTGGTTCACCCCTCCACTTT
>TRBJ2-6|NA|NA|TRBV6-5|16
CASSTKDRAGANVLTF
TGTGCCAGCAGTACGAAAGACAGAGCTGGGGCCAACGTCCTGACTTTC
>TRBJ2-7|many|TRBD1|TRBV29-1|15
CSVEDGTGGWKGQYF
TGCAGCGTTGAAGATGGGACAGGGGGCTGGAAGGGGCAGTACTTC
>TRBJ1-1|NA|NA|TRBV7-2|13
CASSAQTNTEAFF
TGTGCCAGCAGCGCTCAGACAAACACTGAAGCTTTCTTT
>TRBJ2-1|many|NA|TRBV6-1|16
CASSEAWRPINGEQFF
TGTGCCAGCAGTGAAGCTTGGAGGCCTATTAATGGGGAGCAGTTCTTC
>TRBJ1-5|many|NA|TRBV7-2|12
CASSLLEQPQHF
TGTGCCAGCAGCTTACTAGAACAGCCCCAGCATTTT
>TRBJ1-1|few|NA|TRBV12-5|15
CASGLVLRPNTEAFF
TGTGCTAGTGGTTTGGTACTAAGGCCGAACACTGAAGCTTTCTTT
>TRBJ1-1|few|NA|TRBV12-3/TRBV12-4|13
CASSLAADTEAFF
TGTGCCAGCAGTTTAGCGGCGGACACTGAAGCTTTCTTT
>TRBJ2-6|NA|NA|TRBV14|14
CASSPRGRANVRTF
TGTGCCAGCAGCCCCCGGGGGCGGGCCAACGTCCGGACTTTC
>TRBJ1-1|many|TRBD1|TRBV15|13
CATSLRTGGQAFF
TGTGCCACCAGCTTACGGACAGGGGGCCAAGCTTTCTTT
>TRBJ1-3|NA|NA|TRBV20-1|15
CSAIPVVGPRNTIYF
TGCAGTGCTATTCCCGTGGTGGGCCCCAGAAACACCATATATTTT
>TRBJ2-7|many|TRBD1|TRBV6-1|14
CVSRPGQGLGEQYF
TGTGTCAGCAGACCGGGACAGGGCTTAGGGGAGCAGTACTTC
>TRBJ2-4|many|NA|TRBV28|12
CASSFGVNIQYF
TGTGCCAGCAGTTTTGGGGTAAACATTCAGTACTTC
>TRBJ2-3|NA|NA|TRBV12-3/TRBV12-4|15
CASSSPGVRADTQYF
TGTGCCAGCAGTTCCCCGGGAGTGAGAGCAGATACGCAGTATTTT
>TRBJ1-2|NA|NA|TRBV6-5|12
CASSWNGDGYTF
TGTGCCAGCAGTTGGAATGGAGATGGCTACACCTTC
>TRBJ1-1|once|NA|TRBV6-5|12
CVSRDGNTEAFF
TGTGTCAGCAGGGACGGTAACACTGAAGCTTTCTTT
>TRBJ2-7|many|NA|TRBV20-1|14
CSAYPGLRSYEQYF
TGCAGTGCTTACCCGGGACTGAGATCCTACGAGCAGTACTTC
>TRBJ2-7|many|NA|TRBV5-1|14
CASSLAARAREQYF
TGCGCCAGCAGCTTGGCCGCCAGGGCAAGGGAGCAGTACTTC
>TRBJ2-3|few|TRBD2|TRBV5-6|16
CASAFGGGGAADTQYF
TGTGCCAGCGCCTTTGGGGGCGGGGGGGCGGCAGATACGCAGTATTTT
>TRBJ2-1|many|TRBD1|TRBV28|16
CASSFSGQGSDNEQFF
TGTGCCAGCAGTTTTTCGGGACAGGGTAGCGACAATGAGCAGTTCTTC
>TRBJ2-7|many|NA|TRBV4-3|14
CASSQDLADSSKYF
TGCGCCAGCAGCCAAGATCTTGCGGACTCGTCTAAGTACTTC
>TRBJ2-3|many|TRBD1|TRBV28|14
CASRGQARTDTQYF
TGTGCCAGCAGGGGACAGGCCCGCACAGATACGCAGTATTTT
>TRBJ2-1|NA|NA|TRBV6-6|14
CASSYSRERGEQFF
TGTGCCAGCAGTTACTCGAGGGAAAGGGGAGAGCAGTTCTTC
>TRBJ2-4|many|TRBD1|TRBV20-1|15
CSAGLPGQGENIQYF
TGCAGTGCTGGCTTACCGGGACAGGGGGAAAACATTCAGTACTTC
>TRBJ1-6|few|TRBD1|TRBV28|13
CATPGQAHSPLHF
TGTGCCACTCCGGGACAGGCCCATTCACCCCTCCACTTT
>TRBJ1-4|NA|NA|TRBV7-2|14
CASSRGGIGEKLFF
TGTGCCAGCAGCCGAGGGGGGATTGGGGAAAAACTGTTTTTT
>TRBJ2-2|many|NA|TRBV29-1|15
CSVEVGRVNTGELFF
TGCAGCGTTGAAGTTGGCAGGGTAAACACCGGGGAGCTGTTTTTT
>TRBJ1-1|few|NA|TRBV18|15
CASSSKTAGVAEAFF
TGTGCCAGCTCATCAAAGACCGCAGGGGTAGCTGAAGCTTTCTTT
>TRBJ2-3|NA|NA|TRBV7-2|15
CASSFEAGGTDTQYF
TGTGCCAGCAGCTTCGAAGCAGGGGGCACAGATACGCAGTATTTT
>TRBJ1-1|NA|NA|TRBV3-1|14
CASSPTASGTEAFF
TGTGCCAGCAGTCCCACCGCGAGTGGCACTGAAGCTTTCTTT
>TRBJ2-4|many|NA|TRBV12-3/TRBV12-4|13
CASRPRAHNIQYF
TGTGCCAGCAGACCACGAGCCCATAACATTCAGTACTTC
>TRBJ2-1|few|NA|TRBV6-4|13
CASSDFRGNEQFF
TGTGCCAGCAGTGACTTCAGGGGCAATGAGCAGTTCTTC
>TRBJ2-7|NA|TRBD1|TRBV12-3/TRBV12-4|13
CASRVTGQDRQYF
TGTGCCAGCAGGGTTACGGGACAGGATAGGCAGTACTTC
>TRBJ2-4|NA|NA|TRBV7-9|17
CASSQGGALKAKNIQYF
TGTGCCAGCAGCCAGGGCGGGGCCCTGAAAGCCAAAAACATTCAGTACTTC
>TRBJ1-1|NA|NA|TRBV7-9|16
CASTKLLQSGDTEAFF
TGTGCCAGCACAAAGCTTTTACAATCCGGGGACACTGAAGCTTTCTTT